One and the same sample provided the 23 T cell receptor beta chains below, sequenced in a study of radiation and T cells in renal cell carcinoma. This sample's time point: baseline pretreatment blood. As for treatment: 15 Gy SBRT to primary tumor, nephrectomy 4 weeks later. The repertoire was sequenced with immunoSEQ multiplex PCR; TCRdb's copy has only in-frame clones and lacks some. The sample lists about 49,000 clones, roughly four fifths occurring once. Sequenced material: blood, taken from a patient whose treatment included radiotherapy and nephrectomy. These receptors all stem from a woman in her 70s with renal cell carcinoma.

The CDR3 protein is CASSGRQGSPLGYTF. CDR3 nucleotide sequence: TGTGCCAGCAGCGGCCGACAGGGATCTCCACTTGGCTACACCTTC. V is TRBV9 and J is TRBJ1-2; TRBD1 agrees at 7 bases. The trim removed 3 bases at V and 7 bases at J, leaving 12 bases unmatched. The germline V gene has CDR1 SGDLS and CDR2 YYNGEE. The CDR3 runs to 15 residues.

This chain uses TRBV19 with TRBJ2-7; TRBD2 agrees at 9 bases. This CDR3 is 14 amino acids long. V shed 9 bases, J shed 0 bases, and the junction held 6 bases outside the gene matches. Germline loops: CDR1 LNHDA, CDR2 SQIVND (reference sequence). CDR3 in DNA: TGTGCCAGCAGCCTTAGCGGGAGCTCCTACGAGCAGTACTTC. It translates to CASSLSGSSYEQYF.

The chain joins TRBV5-6 to TRBJ2-3, with TRBD2 matching 8 bases. The J segment lost 3 bases and the V segment lost 2 bases, leaving 8 bases of the junction unmatched. The CDR3 sequence is 16 residues long. From germline, CDR1 is SGHDT and CDR2 YYEEEE. The CDR3 bases are TGTGCCAGCAGCTTTGGGAGCGGGGGTATAACAGATACGCAGTATTTT. The encoded protein is CASSFGSGGITDTQYF.

The genes are TRBV2 and TRBJ2-1; 7 bases agree with TRBD2. V was pared by 8 bases and J by 3 bases, with 10 bases of the junction left unmatched. The germline gives CDR1 SNHLY, CDR2 FYNNEI. This CDR3 spans 15 amino acids. CDR3: CASSEKRGHYNEQFF. The DNA for the CDR3 is TGTGCCAGCTCGGAGAAGCGGGGTCACTACAATGAGCAGTTCTTC.

The chain has TRBV11-2 and TRBJ2-7, with 12 bases identical to TRBD2. Per the germline V gene, CDR1 is SGHAT and CDR2 is FQNNGV. V lost 5 bases to trimming and J lost 7 bases; unmatched junction nucleotides: 15. The CDR3 loop spans 17 amino acids. The CDR3 here is CASSPWGLAGGPWEQYF. CDR3 bases: TGTGCCAGCAGCCCCTGGGGGCTAGCGGGAGGGCCATGGGAGCAGTACTTC.

This chain uses TRBV5-1 with TRBJ2-1; D is unresolved. This CDR3 is 16 amino acids long. Trimming pared 0 bases from V and 0 bases from J, leaving 10 bases between. Germline V gene data show CDR1 as SGHRS and CDR2 as YFSETQ. The CDR3 reads CASSLVLGRSYNEQFF. Written as DNA, the CDR3 is TGCGCCAGCAGCTTGGTATTAGGGCGCTCCTACAATGAGCAGTTCTTC.

The chain employs TRBV29-1 and TRBJ2-2; D perhaps matches TRBD1 (6 bases). CDR1 is SQVTM and CDR2 is ANQGSEA in the germline V gene. This CDR3 is 12 amino acids long. V lost 8 bases and J 5 bases, leaving 12 bases between the germline ends. The CDR3 DNA sequence: TGCAGCACTAAACAGGGAACCGGGGAGCTGTTTTTT. This codes for CSTKQGTGELFF.

The chain joins TRBV7-3 to TRBJ1-1; TRBD1 agrees at 8 bases. The CDR3 sequence is 15 residues long. CDR1 is SGHTA, CDR2 FQGTGA, per germline. V lost 2 bases to trimming and J lost 0 bases; unmatched junction nucleotides: 2. The CDR3 DNA is TGTGCCAGCAGCTTACAGGGGGCCGTGAACACTGAAGCTTTCTTT. Its translation is CASSLQGAVNTEAFF.

In its sample, this clone was seen many times. This sequence joins TRBV9 and TRBJ1-1; 8 bases are shared with TRBD1. This CDR3 region has 13 residues. Trimming took 4 bases from V and 4 from J; bases not matched to a gene: 3. Germline-derived CDR1 and CDR2 are SGDLS and YYNGEE. The CDR3: CASSKTGVTEAFF. The DNA of the CDR3 is TGTGCCAGCAGCAAGACAGGGGTCACTGAAGCTTTCTTT.

The chain is built from TRBV14 and TRBJ1-1; D ambiguous. From germline, CDR1 is SGHDN and CDR2 FVKESK. The CDR3 contains 14 residues. The germline V and J ends were trimmed by 3 bases and 1 base, with 9 bases remaining between them. CDR3 loop: CASSQTPGNTEAFF. CDR3 DNA: TGTGCCAGCAGCCAGACCCCAGGGAACACTGAAGCTTTCTTT.

The V gene is TRBV7-9, the J gene TRBJ2-5; TRBD1 matches 7 bases. The CDR3 length is 13 residues. From germline, CDR1 is SEHNR and CDR2 FQNEAQ (reference sequence). Unmatched junction bases numbered 8, after V lost 8 bases and J lost 5 bases. CDR3 residues: CASGAGGLETQYF. CDR3 nucleotide sequence: TGTGCCAGCGGGGCAGGGGGTCTCGAGACCCAGTACTTC.

The gene calls are TRBV6-5 and TRBJ2-7; TRBD2 matches 10 bases. CDR1 is MNHEY and CDR2 is SVGAGI in the germline V gene. The CDR3 runs 15 residues. J lost 4 bases, V lost 5 bases, and 8 bases had no gene match. CDR3: CASSTSLAGVYEQYF. CDR3 DNA: TGTGCCAGCAGTACTTCTCTAGCGGGAGTTTACGAGCAGTACTTC.

The chain couples TRBV2 to TRBJ2-3, with 7 bases aligning to TRBD2. CDR3 length: 16 residues. Germline V gives CDR1 SNHLY, CDR2 FYNNEI. Losses at the gene ends were 6 bases for V and 3 bases for J; bases not matched to a gene: 12. As DNA, the CDR3 is TGTGCCAGCAGCGAGGCGGGAGAAGGGGAGACAGATACGCAGTATTTT. Its translation: CASSEAGEGETDTQYF.

In this sample, this clone turned up a few times. The rearrangement uses TRBV19 and TRBJ2-7; 7 nucleotides line up with TRBD2. V lost 6 bases to trimming and J lost 1 base; unmatched junction nucleotides: 9. Germline V lookup: CDR1 LNHDA, CDR2 SQIVND (reference sequence). This CDR3 has 15 residues. CDR3: CASSAFAGDSYEQYF. In DNA form, the CDR3 reads TGTGCCAGTAGCGCCTTTGCGGGAGATTCCTACGAGCAGTACTTC. The complete variable domain, with remaining parts taken from reference TRBV19 and TRBJ2-7, reads DGGITQSPKYLFRKEGQNVTLSCEQNLNHDAMYWYRQDPGQGLRLIYYSQIVNDFQKGDIAEGYSVSREKKESFPLTVTSAQKNPTAFYLCASSAFAGDSYEQYFGPGTRLTVT.

The V and J genes are TRBV7-9 and TRBJ2-3; 7 bases are a match to TRBD2. CDR3 length: 13 amino acids. Trimming took 7 bases from V and 5 from J; bases not matched to a gene: 6. From germline, CDR1 is SEHNR and CDR2 FQNEAQ (reference sequence). This chain's CDR3 is CASNGGGGDTQYF. The DNA for the CDR3 is TGTGCCAGCAACGGCGGGGGAGGAGATACGCAGTATTTT.

Details on this clone: Other DNA sequences in this specimen translate into the identical CDR3. The J gene is TRBJ2-1, the V gene TRBV10-2; D remains unclear. The CDR3 sequence is 14 residues long. The germline V gene encodes CDR1 WSHSY and CDR2 SAAADI. The V and J ends lost 3 bases and 0 bases respectively, with 6 bases between them. CDR3 loop: CASSDPSSYNEQFF. The CDR3 nucleotides read TGCGCCAGCAGTGATCCGAGCTCCTACAATGAGCAGTTCTTC.

This clone was observed a few times. The V call is TRBV6-5, the J call TRBJ2-7, with TRBD1 matching over 8 bases. The V and J ends lost 4 bases and 6 bases, in that order; junction bases with no gene match: 8. Germline CDR1 is MNHEY and CDR2 is SVGAGI. The CDR3 consists of 14 residues. CDR3 residues: CASSSDRDMGEQYF. The CDR3 DNA reads TGTGCCAGCAGTTCGGACAGGGACATGGGCGAGCAGTACTTC.

This chain links TRBV9 with TRBJ1-3, with a tentative D call TRBD1 (6 bases). CDR1 and CDR2 (germline): SGDLS, YYNGEE. V was cut by 3 bases and J by 0 bases, with 10 bases left in between. The CDR3 has 15 amino acids. As DNA, the CDR3 is TGTGCCAGCAGCGGACAGGCCTCCTCTGGAAACACCATATATTTT. This encodes CASSGQASSGNTIYF.

DNA of the CDR3: TGTGCCTGGAGTCCTGGGACAGGGGATGAAAAACTGTTTTTT. Its translation: CAWSPGTGDEKLFF. The chain recombines TRBV30 with TRBJ1-4; 10 bases agree with TRBD1. Germline assignment: CDR1 GTSNPN and CDR2 SVGIG (reference sequence). This CDR3 is 14 amino acids long. With V trimmed by 2 bases and J by 6 bases, 3 bases remained unmatched.

The V call is TRBV5-6, the J call TRBJ2-3; TRBD2 agrees at 9 bases. The germline gives CDR1 SGHDT, CDR2 YYEEEE. This CDR3 contains 17 residues. J lost 4 bases, V lost 2 bases, and 11 bases had no gene match. CDR3 nucleotides: TGTGCCAGCAGCTTTTTAAGTAGCGGGAGTCGAGCAGATACGCAGTATTTT. This gives the protein CASSFLSSGSRADTQYF.

The sample holds a few counts of this clone. The chain couples TRBV5-5 to TRBJ1-1, with unresolved D. Looked up from germline, CDR1 is SGHKS and CDR2 is YYEKEE (reference sequence). This CDR3 is 13 amino acids long. Trimming left V 4 bases short and J 4 bases short, with 11 bases between. The CDR3 reads CASSPDLGTEAFF. CDR3 nucleotide sequence: TGTGCCAGCAGCCCGGACCTGGGCACTGAAGCTTTCTTT.

The V and J genes are TRBV10-2 and TRBJ1-5, with D possibly matching TRBD1 (5 bases). V lost 6 bases and J lost 2, with 14 bases in between. The CDR3 loop spans 15 amino acids. CDR1 and CDR2 from the germline V gene are WSHSY and SAAADI. CDR3 sequence: CASSPRVGGNQPQHF. The CDR3 DNA reads as TGCGCCAGCAGCCCCAGGGTGGGGGGCAATCAGCCCCAGCATTTT.

The V gene is TRBV30, the J gene TRBJ2-7; TRBD1 aligns across 8 bases. Per the germline V gene, CDR1 is GTSNPN and CDR2 is SVGIG (reference sequence). The CDR3 has 11 amino acids. J was trimmed by 7 bases and V by 5 bases; bases with no gene match: 4. CDR3: CAWGTGWEQYF. CDR3 DNA sequence: TGTGCCTGGGGGACAGGTTGGGAGCAGTACTTC.